This T cell receptor (beta chain) emerged from a study of blood T cell repertoires in COVID-19. How the authors handled the data: Amplification of reference gene primers was used by the study to estimate nucleated cell counts. Profiled with immunoSEQ multiplex PCR; TCRdb holds only in-frame clones, not every one. V, J and clone size are those of that table, while D and trimming were read from the DNA. The sample has 55,000 or so clones, approximately 85% seen once. The length of the CDR3 is 12 residues. V was clipped by 5 bases and J by 5 bases, with 9 bases between them. Germline V gene data show CDR1 as MNHEY and CDR2 as SVGAGI.

What was sequenced was peripheral blood. This chain joins TRBV6-5 and TRBJ2-5; D is uncertain. The sequence was collected from a human donor in a cohort sampled during active COVID-19. This chain's CDR3 is CASSISEETQYF. CDR3 nucleotides: TGTGCCAGCAGTATTTCCGAGGAGACCCAGTACTTC.